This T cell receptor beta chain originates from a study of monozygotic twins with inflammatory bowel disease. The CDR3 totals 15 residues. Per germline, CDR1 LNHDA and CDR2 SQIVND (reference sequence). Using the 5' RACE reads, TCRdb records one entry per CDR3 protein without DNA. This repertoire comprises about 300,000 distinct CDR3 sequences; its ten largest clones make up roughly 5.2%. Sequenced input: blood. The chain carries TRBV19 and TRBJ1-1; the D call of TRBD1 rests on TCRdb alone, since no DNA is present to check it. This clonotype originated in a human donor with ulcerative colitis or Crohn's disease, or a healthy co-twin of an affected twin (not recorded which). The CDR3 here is CASSIEGTANTEAFF.